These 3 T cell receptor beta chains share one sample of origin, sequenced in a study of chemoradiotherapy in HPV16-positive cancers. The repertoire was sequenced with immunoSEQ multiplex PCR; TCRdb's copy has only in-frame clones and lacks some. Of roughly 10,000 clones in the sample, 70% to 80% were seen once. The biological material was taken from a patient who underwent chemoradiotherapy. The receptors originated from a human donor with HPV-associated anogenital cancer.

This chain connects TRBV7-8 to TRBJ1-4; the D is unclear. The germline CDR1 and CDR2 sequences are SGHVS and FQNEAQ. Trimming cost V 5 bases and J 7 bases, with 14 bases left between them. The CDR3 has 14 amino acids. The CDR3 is CASSPRDGREKLFF. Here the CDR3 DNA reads TGTGCCAGCAGCCCCAGAGACGGCCGTGAAAAACTGTTTTTT. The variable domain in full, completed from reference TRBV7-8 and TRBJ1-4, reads GAGVSQSPRYKVAKRGQDVALRCDPISGHVSLFWYQQALGQGPEFLTYFQNEAQLDKSGLPSDRFFAERPEGSVSTLKIQRTQQEDSAVYLCASSPRDGREKLFFGSGTQLSVL.

The CDR3: CASSLLGLAGGETQYF. As DNA, the CDR3 is TGTGCCAGCAGCTTATTGGGACTAGCGGGAGGAGAGACCCAGTACTTC. The J gene is TRBJ2-5, the V gene TRBV11-1; TRBD2 matches at 15 bases. Germline CDR1 SGHAT, CDR2 FQDESV (reference sequence). V shed 2 bases, J shed 4 bases, and the junction held 2 bases outside the gene matches. The CDR3 spans 16 residues.

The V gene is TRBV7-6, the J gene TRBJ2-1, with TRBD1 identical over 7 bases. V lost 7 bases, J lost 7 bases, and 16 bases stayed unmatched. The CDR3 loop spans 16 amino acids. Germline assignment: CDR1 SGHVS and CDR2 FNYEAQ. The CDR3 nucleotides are TGTGCCAGCACGGCAAGCTGGTGGCAGGGGGATAATGAGCAGTTCTTC. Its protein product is CASTASWWQGDNEQFF. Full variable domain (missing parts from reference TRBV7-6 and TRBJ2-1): GAGVSQSPRYKVTKRGQDVALRCDPISGHVSLYWYRQALGQGPEFLTYFNYEAQQDKSGLPNDRFSAERPEGSISTLTIQRTEQRDSAMYRCASTASWWQGDNEQFFGPGTRLTVL.